This T cell receptor (beta chain) is drawn from a study of blood T cells in healthy people across ages. This CDR3 region has 14 residues. V gave up 6 bases and J gave up 7 bases; unmatched junction bases: 12. Germline CDR1 and CDR2: DFQATT and SNEGSKA (reference sequence). Together with a sample-barcoded 5' primer, a J-beta primer mix was included in a second PCR lasting 7 to 11 cycles. TCRdb re-analysed the 5' RACE reads in MiXCR, keeping a single row per CDR3 protein. Of over a million distinct CDR3 sequences in the sample, 45% to 70% were seen once. This TCR derives from a young man in good health. Source material: blood. This rearrangement joins TRBV20-1 to TRBJ1-5; 7 nucleotides agree with TRBD1. The CDR3 nucleotides are TGCAGTGCCCTCGATCCAACAGGGGTACAGCCCCAGCATTTT. Translating it yields CSALDPTGVQPQHF.